What follows are 17 T cell receptor beta chains derived from one specimen sequenced in a study of vaccination effects on CD4 cells after COVID-19. Sequencing used immunoSEQ multiplex PCR; TCRdb keeps in-frame clones, though not all of them. Among fewer than 70,000 clones, 75% to 90% were seen once, and the ten largest hold 12%. Their antigens remain unidentified. The ViraFEST assay expanded antigen-specific CD4+ T cells with viral peptide pools before sequencing. Subsequent to less than twelve days of culture, CD4+ T cells were isolated. Vaccinees lacked prior SARS-CoV-2 infection and tested negative for nucleocapsid antibodies. The input for sequencing was CD4+ T cells from PBMCs cultured with SARS-CoV-2 spike peptides, taken before COVID-19 vaccination. The receptors were sampled from a human donor who received a COVID-19 vaccine.

This chain joins TRBV30 and TRBJ2-3; 8 bases line up with TRBD2. With 4 bases clipped from V and 3 bases from J, the junction kept 9 bases outside the gene matches. This CDR3 has 15 residues. CDR1 GTSNPN and CDR2 SVGIG come from the germline V gene (reference sequence). The CDR3 loop is CAWKKKGGGTDTQYF. CDR3 sequence (DNA): TGTGCCTGGAAAAAAAAGGGCGGGGGGACAGATACGCAGTATTTT.

The chain employs TRBV30 and TRBJ1-1, with D uncertain. Germline values: CDR1 GTSNPN, CDR2 SVGIG (reference sequence). With 1 base removed from V and 6 bases from J, the gap between germline ends came to 6 bases. CDR3 length equals 11 residues. CDR3 region: CAWSGLSEAFF. For the CDR3, the DNA is TGTGCCTGGAGTGGGTTGTCTGAAGCTTTCTTT.

The chain joins TRBV4-1 to TRBJ1-5; weak D call: TRBD1 (5 bases). Germline CDR1 reads MGHRA; CDR2 reads YSYEKL. V was pared by 4 bases and J by 3 bases, with 13 bases between. This CDR3 is built from 15 residues. The CDR3 DNA follows: TGCGCCAGCAGCCGGGGAGGGGCCGACAATCAGCCCCAGCATTTT. It translates to CASSRGGADNQPQHF.

The rearrangement links TRBV19 to TRBJ1-5; D is possibly TRBD1 (6 bases). V was cut by 5 bases and J by 1 base, with 12 bases left in between. This CDR3 has 15 amino acids. Germline V gives CDR1 LNHDA, CDR2 SQIVND (reference sequence). The CDR3 DNA reads TGTGCCAGTAGTGGTGGGACATCCAGCAATCAGCCCCAGCATTTT. Its translation is CASSGGTSSNQPQHF. The full variable domain, in which reference TRBV19 and TRBJ1-5 provide the parts outside the CDR3, is DGGITQSPKYLFRKEGQNVTLSCEQNLNHDAMYWYRQDPGQGLRLIYYSQIVNDFQKGDIAEGYSVSREKKESFPLTVTSAQKNPTAFYLCASSGGTSSNQPQHFGDGTRLSIL.

This clone was seen just once. The rearrangement joins TRBV5-3 to TRBJ1-1; 8 bases map to TRBD1. TRBV5-3 is an ORF, with its function uncertain. The ends lost 3 bases at V and 4 bases at J; junction bases unmatched: 8. This CDR3 contains 15 residues. Here the CDR3 reads CARSSTGGGGTEAFF. The CDR3 coding sequence is TGTGCCAGAAGCTCCACAGGGGGTGGGGGCACTGAAGCTTTCTTT.

CDR3 sequence (DNA): TGTGCCAGCAGCTTGCCCTATTACGAGCAGTACGTC. Encoded protein: CASSLPYYEQYV. The chain couples TRBV11-2 to TRBJ2-7; D not resolved. CDR3 length: 12 amino acids. Germline V lookup: CDR1 SGHAT, CDR2 FQNNGV. With 3 bases removed from V and 4 bases from J, the gap between germline ends came to 7 bases.

The rearrangement links TRBV7-2 to TRBJ2-1; TRBD1 agrees at 11 bases. This CDR3 comprises 16 residues. V was clipped by 9 bases and J by 7 bases; unmatched bases: 14. Germline values: CDR1 SGHTA, CDR2 FQGNSA. The DNA for the CDR3 is TGTGCCAGTACCATATTCCGGGGGACAGGGGGTAATGAGCAGTTCTTC. Its protein product is CASTIFRGTGGNEQFF.

The chain uses TRBV30 and TRBJ1-1; tentatively, D is TRBD1 (5 bases). The germline CDR1 and CDR2 sequences are GTSNPN and SVGIG (reference sequence). The CDR3 is 18 residues long. Between the trimmed V and J ends, which lost 0 bases and 0 bases, there was a span of 20 bases. CDR3: CAWSVLERGVILNTEAFF. The DNA of the CDR3 is TGTGCCTGGAGTGTACTCGAGAGAGGGGTCATCCTGAACACTGAAGCTTTCTTT.

J is TRBJ2-5 and V is TRBV15; 11 bases fit TRBD2. CDR3 length equals 16 residues. The germline V gene has CDR1 LNHNV and CDR2 YYDKDF (reference sequence). V lost 0 bases, J lost 5 bases, and 5 bases stayed unmatched. The CDR3 region is CATSRDRLAGTETQYF. CDR3 nucleotide sequence: TGTGCCACCAGCAGAGATCGACTAGCGGGGACCGAGACCCAGTACTTC. Full variable domain (rest looked up from reference TRBV15 and TRBJ2-5): DAMVIQNPRYQVTQFGKPVTLSCSQTLNHNVMYWYQQKSSQAPKLLFHYYDKDFNNEADTPDNFQSRRPNTSFCFLDIRSPGLGDTAMYLCATSRDRLAGTETQYFGPGTRLLVL.

This chain uses TRBV6-1 with TRBJ2-7; possible D gene TRBD1, 5 bases. CDR3 size: 13 residues. CDR1 and CDR2 from the germline V gene are MNHNS and SASEGT. Trimming shortened V by 5 bases and J by 3 bases, and 11 bases separated the two germline ends. For the CDR3, the DNA is TGTGCCAGCAGTTATACCCAGGGCTACGAGCAGTACGTC. Protein: CASSYTQGYEQYV.

This clone came up once. V and J are TRBV5-1 and TRBJ1-2, with D possibly being TRBD1 (5 bases). Germline CDR1 SGHRS, CDR2 YFSETQ. This CDR3 contains 15 residues. Trimming shortened V by 1 base and J by 0 bases, and 10 bases separated the two germline ends. The CDR3 coding sequence is TGCGCCAGCAGCTTGAGCCAGGGCTCTAACTATGGCTACACCTTC. Translating gives CASSLSQGSNYGYTF. The full variable domain, rest sourced from reference TRBV5-1 and TRBJ1-2, is KAGVTQTPRYLIKTRGQQVTLSCSPISGHRSVSWYQQTPGQGLQFLFEYFSETQRNKGNFPGRFSGRQFSNSRSEMNVSTLELGDSALYLCASSLSQGSNYGYTFGSGTRLTVV.

This chain's CDR3 is CASSLAWLAGGEQFF. The CDR3 nucleotides are TGTGCCAGCAGCTTAGCGTGGCTAGCGGGGGGTGAGCAGTTCTTC. V is TRBV7-8 and J is TRBJ2-1; 11 bases agree with TRBD2. The CDR3 runs 15 residues. In germline, CDR1 is SGHVS, CDR2 FQNEAQ. With 0 bases clipped from V and 9 bases from J, the junction kept 4 bases outside the gene matches.

The sample holds a few counts of this clone. The chain combines TRBV7-7 with TRBJ1-2, with TRBD1 identical over 10 bases. V lost 4 bases, J lost 3 bases, and 11 bases stayed unmatched. This CDR3 is built from 17 residues. Germline values: CDR1 SSHAT, CDR2 FNYEAQ (reference sequence). The CDR3 loop reads CASSSRDRGQVYYGYTF. The CDR3 DNA sequence: TGTGCCAGCAGCTCCCGGGACAGGGGTCAGGTTTACTATGGCTACACCTTC.

The chain is built from TRBV5-3 and TRBJ1-5; 7 bases are a match to TRBD1. TRBV5-3 has ORF status, its function being uncertain. The CDR3 consists of 16 residues. Trimming took 3 bases from V and 2 from J; bases not matched to a gene: 8. The CDR3 sequence is CARSSGDREGNQPQHF. Written as DNA, the CDR3 is TGTGCCAGAAGCTCTGGCGACAGGGAGGGCAATCAGCCCCAGCATTTT.

The chain is built from TRBV19 and TRBJ1-1; D may be TRBD1 (5 bases). The CDR3 contains 13 residues. Trimming shortened V by 7 bases and J by 5 bases, and 14 bases separated the two germline ends. Germline CDR1 is LNHDA and CDR2 is SQIVND (reference sequence). CDR3 nucleotides: TGTGCCAGTATCCCCGGGAGGGGAACTGAAGCTTTCTTT. It encodes CASIPGRGTEAFF.

A single count supports this clone. The chain joins TRBV2 to TRBJ2-5; the D gene is possibly TRBD1 (5 bases). CDR1 SNHLY and CDR2 FYNNEI come from the germline V gene. This CDR3 region has 16 residues. V gave up 4 bases and J gave up 1 base, with 16 bases separating them. The CDR3 DNA is TGTGCCAGCAGTGTAAATCCGACAGACCGCCAAGAGACCCAGTACTTC. Protein: CASSVNPTDRQETQYF.

A single count supports this clone. The CDR3 region has the DNA TGTGCCTGGAGTACAGCCAGGACGGGGCGGTGGGAGACCCAGTACTTC. This translates into CAWSTARTGRWETQYF. The chain couples TRBV30 to TRBJ2-5, with D possibly called TRBD1 or TRBD2 (5 bases each). Trimming cost V 2 bases and J 5 bases, with 21 bases left between them. From germline, CDR1 is GTSNPN and CDR2 SVGIG (reference sequence). This CDR3 comprises 16 residues.